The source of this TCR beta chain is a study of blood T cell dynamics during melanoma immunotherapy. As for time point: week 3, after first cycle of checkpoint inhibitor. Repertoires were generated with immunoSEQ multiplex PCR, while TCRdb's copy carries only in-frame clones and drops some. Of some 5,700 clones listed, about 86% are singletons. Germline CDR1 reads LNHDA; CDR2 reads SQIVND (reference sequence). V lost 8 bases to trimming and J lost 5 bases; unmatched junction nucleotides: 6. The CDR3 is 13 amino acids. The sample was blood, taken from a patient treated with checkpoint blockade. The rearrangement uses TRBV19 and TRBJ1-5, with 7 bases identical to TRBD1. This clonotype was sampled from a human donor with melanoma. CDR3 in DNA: TGTGCCAGTTCAAATCAGGGGGATCAGCCCCAGCATTTT. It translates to CASSNQGDQPQHF.